The clone carrying this T cell receptor (beta chain) has only one observation. Original data processing: Estimated nucleated cell counts came from reference gene primer amplification. Generated by immunoSEQ multiplex PCR, the TCRdb table keeps only in-frame clones and is missing some. That table furnishes V, J and clone size, whereas the DNA furnished D and trimming. The sample lists 100,000 to 130,000 clones, about two thirds occurring once. Germline assignment: CDR1 SNHLY and CDR2 FYNNEI. After removal of 5 bases from V and 0 bases from J, the junction contained 5 bases not matched to a gene. The CDR3 has 15 amino acids. This record belongs to a study of blood T cell repertoires in COVID-19. Study summary: Specimens from acute and convalescent COVID-19 originated in the United States, Italy and Spain. T cells, B-cell-depleted T cells, or PBMCs provided the cDNA or gDNA that served as material.

The sequence was collected from a woman in her forties with acute or convalescent COVID-19. The V and J genes are TRBV2 and TRBJ1-1; 8 positions agree with TRBD1. The specimen was peripheral blood. CDR3 region: CASSNLGQVNTEAFF. The CDR3 nucleotides read TGTGCCAGCAGTAACTTGGGACAGGTGAACACTGAAGCTTTCTTT. The whole variable domain, filled in from reference TRBV2 and TRBJ1-1, reads EPEVTQTPSHQVTQMGQEVILRCVPISNHLYFYWYRQILGQKVEFLVSFYNNEISEKSEIFDDQFSVERPDGSNFTLKIRSTKLEDSAMYFCASSNLGQVNTEAFFGQGTRLTVV.